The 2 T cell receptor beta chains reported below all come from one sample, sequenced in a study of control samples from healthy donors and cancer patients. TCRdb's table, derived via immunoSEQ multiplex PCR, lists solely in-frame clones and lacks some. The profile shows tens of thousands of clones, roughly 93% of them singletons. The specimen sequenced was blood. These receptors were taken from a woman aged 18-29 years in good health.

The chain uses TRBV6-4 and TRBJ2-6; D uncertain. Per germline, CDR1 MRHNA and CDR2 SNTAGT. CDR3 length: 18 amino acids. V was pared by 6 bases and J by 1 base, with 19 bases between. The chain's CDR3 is CASRDAGRRESGANVLTF. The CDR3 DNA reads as TGTGCCAGCAGGGACGCCGGACGGAGAGAGTCTGGGGCCAACGTCCTGACTTTC.

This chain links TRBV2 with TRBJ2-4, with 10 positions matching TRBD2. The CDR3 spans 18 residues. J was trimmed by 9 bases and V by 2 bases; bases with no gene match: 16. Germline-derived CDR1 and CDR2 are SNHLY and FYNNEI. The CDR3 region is CASSETVVAGGVRGIQYF. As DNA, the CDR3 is TGTGCCAGCAGTGAAACGGTGGTAGCGGGAGGAGTCAGAGGCATTCAGTACTTC.